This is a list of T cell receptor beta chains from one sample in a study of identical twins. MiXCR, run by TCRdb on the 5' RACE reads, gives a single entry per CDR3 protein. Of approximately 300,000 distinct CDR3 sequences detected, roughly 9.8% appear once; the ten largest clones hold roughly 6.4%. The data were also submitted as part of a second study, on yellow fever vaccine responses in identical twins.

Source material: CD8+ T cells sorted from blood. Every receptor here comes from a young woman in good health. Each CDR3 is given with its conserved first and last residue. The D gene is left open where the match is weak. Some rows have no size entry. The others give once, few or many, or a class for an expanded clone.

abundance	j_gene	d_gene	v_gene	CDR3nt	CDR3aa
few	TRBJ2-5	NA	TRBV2	TGTGCCAGCAGACCGGACAGCGACGAGACCCAGTACTTC	CASRPDSDETQYF
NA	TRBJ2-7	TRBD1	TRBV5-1	TGCGCCAGCAGCTTAAGGGACAGACTTTACGAGCAGTACTTC	CASSLRDRLYEQYF
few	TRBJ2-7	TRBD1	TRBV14	TGTGCCAGCAGCCTAGAGGACAGGGCCGCCTACGAGCAGTACTTC	CASSLEDRAAYEQYF
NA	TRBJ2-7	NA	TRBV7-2	TGTGCCAGCAGGGCCTATATTGGCCCCTACGAGCAGTACTTC	CASRAYIGPYEQYF
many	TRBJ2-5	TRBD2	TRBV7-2	TGTGCCAGCAGCTTAGCGGTAGCGGGAGTAACCCCGGTGGAGACCCAGTACTTC	CASSLAVAGVTPVETQYF
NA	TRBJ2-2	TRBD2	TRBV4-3	TGCGCCAGCAGCCAAGTACGGCTAGCGGTCGGTTATGCCGGGGAGCTGTTTTTT	CASSQVRLAVGYAGELFF
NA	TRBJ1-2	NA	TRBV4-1	TGCGCCAGCAGCCAAGACAGGGTCGATGGCTACACCTTC	CASSQDRVDGYTF
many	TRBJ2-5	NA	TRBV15	TGTGCCACCAGCAGAGATTTGGAGACCCAGTACTTC	CATSRDLETQYF
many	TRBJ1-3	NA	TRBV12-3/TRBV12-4	TGTGCCAGCAGAACGCCCGCCGGCCACTCTGGAAACACCATATATTTT	CASRTPAGHSGNTIYF
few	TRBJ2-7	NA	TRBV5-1	TGCGCCAGCAGCTCCGGGGACCCTCCCTTCGAGCAGTACTTC	CASSSGDPPFEQYF
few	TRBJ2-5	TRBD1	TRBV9	TGTGCCAGCAGCGACCACAGGGGTGGGACCCAGTACTTC	CASSDHRGGTQYF
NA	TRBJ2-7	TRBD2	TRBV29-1	TGCAGCGTGGTAGACCCCGGGGGGACCTACGAGCAGTACTTC	CSVVDPGGTYEQYF
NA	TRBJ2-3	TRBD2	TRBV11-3	TGTGCCAGCAGCACCCGGACTAGCGGGAGGGGCACAGATACGCAGTATTTT	CASSTRTSGRGTDTQYF
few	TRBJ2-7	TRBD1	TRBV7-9	TGTGCCAGCAGCTACGGACAGGGGGTTCTGTACGAGCAGTACTTC	CASSYGQGVLYEQYF
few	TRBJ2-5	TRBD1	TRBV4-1	TGCGCCAGCAGCCAATTATGGGGACAGGGTGCAGAGACCCAGTACTTC	CASSQLWGQGAETQYF
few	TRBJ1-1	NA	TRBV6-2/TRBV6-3	TGTGCCAGCAGTTACATCGGGACTGAAGCTTTCTTT	CASSYIGTEAFF
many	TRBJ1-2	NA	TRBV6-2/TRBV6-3	TGTGCCAGCAGCCAGGACGGACACTATGGCTACACCTTC	CASSQDGHYGYTF